This record covers a single T cell receptor beta chain. Distinct nucleotide sequences in the sample also encode this CDR3. This sample's time point: blood 4 weeks post-SBRT, at nephrectomy. Treatment of the sample: 15 Gy SBRT to primary tumor, nephrectomy 4 weeks later. Nephrectomy followed 15 Gy stereotactic body radiation by 4 weeks. This renal cell carcinoma was of the clear cell type. These data are taken from a study of radiation and T cells in renal cell carcinoma. The data were produced by immunoSEQ multiplex PCR, yet TCRdb's version contains in-frame clones alone and is incomplete. The data contain 60,000 to 95,000 clones, approximately 87% of them seen just once; the ten biggest clones take up 2% to 3%. This TCR came from a woman in her sixties with renal cell carcinoma. Sequenced here: blood, sampled from a patient whose treatment included radiotherapy and nephrectomy.

Here the CDR3 DNA reads TGCGCCAGCAGCTTACAGGATTCGAACACCGGGGAGCTGTTTTTT. Its translation is CASSLQDSNTGELFF. The chain has TRBV5-1 and TRBJ2-2, with a tentative D call TRBD1 (5 bases). Trimming shortened V by 2 bases and J by 0 bases, and 8 bases separated the two germline ends. In germline, CDR1 is SGHRS, CDR2 YFSETQ. CDR3 length: 15 amino acids. Drawing the rest from reference TRBV5-1 and TRBJ2-2, the complete variable domain is KAGVTQTPRYLIKTRGQQVTLSCSPISGHRSVSWYQQTPGQGLQFLFEYFSETQRNKGNFPGRFSGRQFSNSRSEMNVSTLELGDSALYLCASSLQDSNTGELFFGEGSRLTVL.